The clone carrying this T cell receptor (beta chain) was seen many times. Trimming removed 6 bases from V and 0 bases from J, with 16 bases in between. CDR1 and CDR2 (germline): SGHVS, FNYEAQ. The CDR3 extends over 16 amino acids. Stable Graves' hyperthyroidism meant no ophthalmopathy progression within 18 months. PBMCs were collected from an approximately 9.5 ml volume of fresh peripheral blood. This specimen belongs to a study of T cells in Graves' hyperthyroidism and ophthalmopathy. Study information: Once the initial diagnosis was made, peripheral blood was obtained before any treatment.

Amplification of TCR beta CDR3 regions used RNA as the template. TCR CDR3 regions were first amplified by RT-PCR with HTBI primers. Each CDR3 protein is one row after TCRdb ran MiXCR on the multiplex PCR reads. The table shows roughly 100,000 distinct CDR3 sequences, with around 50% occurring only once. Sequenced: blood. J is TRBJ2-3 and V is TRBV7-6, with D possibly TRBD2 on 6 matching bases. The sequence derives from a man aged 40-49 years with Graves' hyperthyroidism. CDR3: CASSQGGDRSTDTQYF. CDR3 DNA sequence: TGTGCCAGCAGTCAGGGCGGGGACCGTAGCACAGATACGCAGTATTTT.